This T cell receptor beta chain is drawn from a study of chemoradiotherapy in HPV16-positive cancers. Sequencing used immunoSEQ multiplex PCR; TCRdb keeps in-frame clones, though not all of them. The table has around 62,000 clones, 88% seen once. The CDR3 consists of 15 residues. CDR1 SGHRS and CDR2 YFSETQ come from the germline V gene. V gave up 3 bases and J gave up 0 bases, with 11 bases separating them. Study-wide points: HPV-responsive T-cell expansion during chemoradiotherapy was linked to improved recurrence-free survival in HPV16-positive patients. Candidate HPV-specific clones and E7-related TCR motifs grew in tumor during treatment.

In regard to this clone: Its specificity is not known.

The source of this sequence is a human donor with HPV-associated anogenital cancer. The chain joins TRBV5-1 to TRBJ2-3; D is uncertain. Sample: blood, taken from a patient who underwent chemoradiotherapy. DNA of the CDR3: TGCGCCAGCAGCTCTACCTTGGGTAGCACAGATACGCAGTATTTT. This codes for CASSSTLGSTDTQYF. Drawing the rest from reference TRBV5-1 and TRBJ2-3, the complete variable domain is KAGVTQTPRYLIKTRGQQVTLSCSPISGHRSVSWYQQTPGQGLQFLFEYFSETQRNKGNFPGRFSGRQFSNSRSEMNVSTLELGDSALYLCASSSTLGSTDTQYFGPGTRLTVL.